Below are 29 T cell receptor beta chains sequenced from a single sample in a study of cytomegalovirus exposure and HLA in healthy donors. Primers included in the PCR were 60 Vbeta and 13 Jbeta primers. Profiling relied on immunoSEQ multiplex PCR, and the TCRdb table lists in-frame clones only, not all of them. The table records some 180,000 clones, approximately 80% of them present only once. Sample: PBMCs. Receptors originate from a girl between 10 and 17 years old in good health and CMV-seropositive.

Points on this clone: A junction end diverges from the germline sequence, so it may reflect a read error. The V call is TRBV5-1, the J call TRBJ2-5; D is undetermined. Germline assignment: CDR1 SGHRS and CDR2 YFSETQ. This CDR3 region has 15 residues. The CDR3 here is CASSRFGSRVEAQYF. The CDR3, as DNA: TGCGCCAGCAGCCGGTTTGGGTCGCGCGTAGAGGCCCAGTACTTC. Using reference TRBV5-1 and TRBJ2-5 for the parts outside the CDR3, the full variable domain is KAGVTQTPRYLIKTRGQQVTLSCSPISGHRSVSWYQQTPGQGLQFLFEYFSETQRNKGNFPGRFSGRQFSNSRSEMNVSTLELGDSALYLCASSRFGSRVEAQYFGPGTRLLVL.

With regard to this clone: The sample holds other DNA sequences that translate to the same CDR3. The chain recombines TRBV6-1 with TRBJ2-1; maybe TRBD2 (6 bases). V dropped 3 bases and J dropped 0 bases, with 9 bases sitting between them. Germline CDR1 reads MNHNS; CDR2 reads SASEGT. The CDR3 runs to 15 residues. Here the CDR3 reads CASSDPGASYNEQFF. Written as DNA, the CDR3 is TGTGCCAGCAGTGACCCGGGAGCCTCCTACAATGAGCAGTTCTTC.

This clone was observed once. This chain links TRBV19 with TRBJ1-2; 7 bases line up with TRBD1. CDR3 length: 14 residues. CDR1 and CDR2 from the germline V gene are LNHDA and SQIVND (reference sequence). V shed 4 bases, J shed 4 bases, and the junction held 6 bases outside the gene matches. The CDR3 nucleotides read TGTGCCAGTAGTAAACAGGGGAGAGGCTATGGCTACACCTTC. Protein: CASSKQGRGYGYTF.

CDR3 DNA sequence: TGTGCCACCAGCAGAGTGCTAGCGGGAGACTACGAGCAGTACTTC. Translation: CATSRVLAGDYEQYF. V and J are TRBV15 and TRBJ2-7, with 10 bases that match TRBD2. Germline values: CDR1 LNHNV, CDR2 YYDKDF (reference sequence). V gave up 1 base and J gave up 3 bases; unmatched junction bases: 3. This CDR3 has 15 residues.

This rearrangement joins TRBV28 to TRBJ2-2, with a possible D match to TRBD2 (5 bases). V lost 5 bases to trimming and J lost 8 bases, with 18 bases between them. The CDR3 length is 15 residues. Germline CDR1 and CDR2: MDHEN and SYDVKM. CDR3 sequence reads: CASSPPLIASGELFF. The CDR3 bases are TGTGCCAGCAGTCCTCCATTGATAGCGTCAGGGGAGCTGTTTTTT.

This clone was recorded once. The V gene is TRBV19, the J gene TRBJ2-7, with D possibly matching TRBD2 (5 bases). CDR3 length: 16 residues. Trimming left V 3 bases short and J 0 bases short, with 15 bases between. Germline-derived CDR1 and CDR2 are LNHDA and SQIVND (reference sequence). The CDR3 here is CASSIAGNLLSYEQYF. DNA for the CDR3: TGTGCCAGTAGTATTGCGGGCAACCTCCTCTCCTACGAGCAGTACTTC.

The CDR3 sequence is CSVGAGPNTEAFF. CDR3 DNA sequence: TGCAGCGTTGGGGCAGGGCCTAACACTGAAGCTTTCTTT. The chain has TRBV29-1 and TRBJ1-1, with D possibly TRBD1 on 5 matching bases. The CDR3 runs to 13 residues. CDR1 is SQVTM, CDR2 ANQGSEA, per germline. V was cut by 4 bases and J by 2 bases, with 11 bases left in between.

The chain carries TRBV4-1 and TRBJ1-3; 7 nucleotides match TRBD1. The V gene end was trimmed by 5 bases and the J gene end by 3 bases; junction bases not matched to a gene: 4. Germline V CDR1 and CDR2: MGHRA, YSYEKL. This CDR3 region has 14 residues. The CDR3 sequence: CASSSTGVGNTIYF. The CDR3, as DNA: TGCGCCAGCAGCTCTACAGGGGTTGGAAACACCATATATTTT.

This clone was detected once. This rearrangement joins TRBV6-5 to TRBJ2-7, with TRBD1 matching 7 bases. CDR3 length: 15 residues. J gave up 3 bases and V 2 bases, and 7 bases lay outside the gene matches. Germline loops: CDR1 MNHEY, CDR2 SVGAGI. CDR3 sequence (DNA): TGTGCCAGCAGTTACCGGGACAGTGCTTTCTACGAGCAGTACTTC. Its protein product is CASSYRDSAFYEQYF.

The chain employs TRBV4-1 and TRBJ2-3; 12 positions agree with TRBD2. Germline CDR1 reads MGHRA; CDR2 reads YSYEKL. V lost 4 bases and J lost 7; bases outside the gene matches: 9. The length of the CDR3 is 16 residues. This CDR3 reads CASSPLLAGGPHTQYF. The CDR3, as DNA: TGCGCCAGCAGCCCTCTTCTAGCGGGAGGGCCACATACGCAGTATTTT.

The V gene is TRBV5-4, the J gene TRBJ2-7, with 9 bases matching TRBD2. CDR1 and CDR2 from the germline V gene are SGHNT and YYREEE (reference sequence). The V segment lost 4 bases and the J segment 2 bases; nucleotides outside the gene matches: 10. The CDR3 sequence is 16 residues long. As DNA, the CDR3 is TGTGCCAGCAGCCCCCAGGGTAGCGGGAGTACCTACGAGCAGTACTTC. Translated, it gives CASSPQGSGSTYEQYF.

CDR3: CASSRGLAGGNEQFF. The DNA for the CDR3 is TGTGCCAGCAGCCGGGGACTAGCGGGAGGCAATGAGCAGTTCTTC. The chain is built from TRBV6-5 and TRBJ2-1, with 15 bases aligning to TRBD2. V gave up 6 bases and J gave up 6 bases; unmatched junction bases: 3. CDR3 length: 15 amino acids. Germline CDR1 and CDR2: MNHEY and SVGAGI.

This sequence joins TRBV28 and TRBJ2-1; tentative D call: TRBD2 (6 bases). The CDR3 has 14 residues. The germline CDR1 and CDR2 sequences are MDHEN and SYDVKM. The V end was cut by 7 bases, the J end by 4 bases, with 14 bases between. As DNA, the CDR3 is TGTGCCAGCAACCCCCCGGGGACTTACAATGAGCAGTTCTTC. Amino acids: CASNPPGTYNEQFF.

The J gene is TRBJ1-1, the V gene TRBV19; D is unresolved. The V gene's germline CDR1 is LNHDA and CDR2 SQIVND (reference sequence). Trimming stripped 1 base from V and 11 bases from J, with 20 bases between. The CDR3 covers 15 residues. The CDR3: CASSIATAGERSAFF. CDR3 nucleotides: TGTGCCAGTAGTATAGCCACGGCGGGTGAGCGTTCGGCTTTCTTT.

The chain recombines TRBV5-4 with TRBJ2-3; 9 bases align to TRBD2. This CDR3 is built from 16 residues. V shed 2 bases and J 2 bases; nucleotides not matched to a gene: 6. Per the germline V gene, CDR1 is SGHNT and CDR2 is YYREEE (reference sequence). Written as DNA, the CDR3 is TGTGCCAGCAGCTTATGGGCGGGGGGGCTCACAGATACGCAGTATTTT. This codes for CASSLWAGGLTDTQYF. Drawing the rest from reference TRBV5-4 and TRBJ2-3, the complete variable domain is ETGVTQSPTHLIKTRGQQVTLRCSSQSGHNTVSWYQQALGQGPQFIFQYYREEENGRGNFPPRFSGLQFPNYSSELNVNALELDDSALYLCASSLWAGGLTDTQYFGPGTRLTVL.

The CDR3 DNA reads TGCGCCAGCAGCCAAGAGGGACTAGGCGGCAATGAGCAGTTCTTC. Translated, it gives CASSQEGLGGNEQFF. The gene calls are TRBV4-1 and TRBJ2-1; 8 nucleotides line up with TRBD2. There are 15 residues in the CDR3. Germline V lookup: CDR1 MGHRA, CDR2 YSYEKL. J was trimmed by 6 bases and V by 0 bases; bases with no gene match: 4.

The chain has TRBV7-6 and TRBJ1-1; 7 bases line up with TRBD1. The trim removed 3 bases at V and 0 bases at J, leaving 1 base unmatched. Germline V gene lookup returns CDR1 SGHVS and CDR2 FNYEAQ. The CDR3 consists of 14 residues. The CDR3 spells CASSLTGLNTEAFF. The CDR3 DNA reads TGTGCCAGCAGCTTGACAGGGTTGAACACTGAAGCTTTCTTT. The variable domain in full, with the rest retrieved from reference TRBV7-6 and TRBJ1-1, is GAGVSQSPRYKVTKRGQDVALRCDPISGHVSLYWYRQALGQGPEFLTYFNYEAQQDKSGLPNDRFSAERPEGSISTLTIQRTEQRDSAMYRCASSLTGLNTEAFFGQGTRLTVV.

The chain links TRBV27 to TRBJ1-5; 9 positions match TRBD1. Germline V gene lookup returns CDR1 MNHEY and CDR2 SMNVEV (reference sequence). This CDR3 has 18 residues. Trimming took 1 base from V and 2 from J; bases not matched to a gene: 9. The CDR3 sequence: CASSLWGPDRGGNQPQHF. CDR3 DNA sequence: TGTGCCAGCAGTTTATGGGGACCAGACAGGGGGGGCAATCAGCCCCAGCATTTT.

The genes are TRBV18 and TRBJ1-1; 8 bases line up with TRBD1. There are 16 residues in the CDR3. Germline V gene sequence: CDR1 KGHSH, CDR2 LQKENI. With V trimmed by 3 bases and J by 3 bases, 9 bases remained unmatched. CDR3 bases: TGTGCCAGCTCACCTAGACAGGGGTCCCTTTACACTGAAGCTTTCTTT. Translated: CASSPRQGSLYTEAFF. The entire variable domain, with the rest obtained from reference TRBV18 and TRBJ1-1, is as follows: NAGVMQNPRHLVRRRGQEARLRCSPMKGHSHVYWYRQLPEEGLKFMVYLQKENIIDESGMPKERFSAEFPKEGPSILRIQQVVRGDSAAYFCASSPRQGSLYTEAFFGQGTRLTVV.

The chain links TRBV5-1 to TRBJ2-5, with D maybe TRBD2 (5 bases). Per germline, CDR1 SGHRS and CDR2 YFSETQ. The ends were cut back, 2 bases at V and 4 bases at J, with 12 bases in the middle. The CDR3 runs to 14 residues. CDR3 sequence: CASSLGLVGETQYF. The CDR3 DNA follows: TGCGCCAGCAGCTTAGGACTGGTGGGAGAGACCCAGTACTTC.

The CDR3 here is CASSPFESDSPLHF. CDR3 bases: TGCGCCAGCAGCCCCTTTGAGTCCGATTCACCCCTCCACTTT. The chain couples TRBV5-1 to TRBJ1-6; D remains ambiguous. The CDR3 is 14 amino acids. With 4 bases removed from V and 8 bases from J, the gap between germline ends came to 13 bases. Germline assignment: CDR1 SGHRS and CDR2 YFSETQ.

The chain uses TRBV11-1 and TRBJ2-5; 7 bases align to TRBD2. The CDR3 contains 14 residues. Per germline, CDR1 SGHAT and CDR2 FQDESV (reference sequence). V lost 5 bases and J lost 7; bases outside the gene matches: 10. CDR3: CASSTWGGEGTQYF. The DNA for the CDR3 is TGTGCCAGCAGCACCTGGGGAGGGGAAGGGACCCAGTACTTC.

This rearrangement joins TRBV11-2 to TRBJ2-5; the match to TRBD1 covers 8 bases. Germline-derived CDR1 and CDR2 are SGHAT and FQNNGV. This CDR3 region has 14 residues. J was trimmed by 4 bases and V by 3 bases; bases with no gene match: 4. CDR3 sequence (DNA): TGTGCCAGCAGCTTTGGACAGGGTGGAGAGACCCAGTACTTC. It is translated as CASSFGQGGETQYF. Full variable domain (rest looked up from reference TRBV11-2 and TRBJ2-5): EAGVAQSPRYKIIEKRQSVAFWCNPISGHATLYWYQQILGQGPKLLIQFQNNGVVDDSQLPKDRFSAERLKGVDSTLKIQPAKLEDSAVYLCASSFGQGGETQYFGPGTRLLVL.

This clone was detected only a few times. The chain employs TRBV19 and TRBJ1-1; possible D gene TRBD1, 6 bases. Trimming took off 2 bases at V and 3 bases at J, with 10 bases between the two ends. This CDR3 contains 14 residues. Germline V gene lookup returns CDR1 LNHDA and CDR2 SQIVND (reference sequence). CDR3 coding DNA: TGTGCCAGTAGTATAACAGGGAGAGACACTGAAGCTTTCTTT. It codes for CASSITGRDTEAFF.

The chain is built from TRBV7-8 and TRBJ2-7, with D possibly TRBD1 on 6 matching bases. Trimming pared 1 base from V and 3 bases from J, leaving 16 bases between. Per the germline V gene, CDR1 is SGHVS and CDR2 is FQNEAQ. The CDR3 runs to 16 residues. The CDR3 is CASSLVGQGWNYEQYF. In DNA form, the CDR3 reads TGTGCCAGCAGCTTAGTCGGGCAGGGGTGGAACTACGAGCAGTACTTC.

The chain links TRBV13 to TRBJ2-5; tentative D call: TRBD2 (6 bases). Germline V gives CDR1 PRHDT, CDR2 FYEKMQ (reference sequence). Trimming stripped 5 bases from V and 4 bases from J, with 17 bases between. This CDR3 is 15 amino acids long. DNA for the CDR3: TGTGCCAGCAGCACGACTAGACTGTCGGGAGAGACCCAGTACTTC. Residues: CASSTTRLSGETQYF.

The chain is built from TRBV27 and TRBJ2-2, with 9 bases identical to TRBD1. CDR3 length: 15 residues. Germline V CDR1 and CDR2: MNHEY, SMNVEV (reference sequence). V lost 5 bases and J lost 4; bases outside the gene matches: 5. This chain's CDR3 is CASSPDRGATGELFF. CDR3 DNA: TGTGCCAGCAGTCCGGACAGGGGAGCCACCGGGGAGCTGTTTTTT.

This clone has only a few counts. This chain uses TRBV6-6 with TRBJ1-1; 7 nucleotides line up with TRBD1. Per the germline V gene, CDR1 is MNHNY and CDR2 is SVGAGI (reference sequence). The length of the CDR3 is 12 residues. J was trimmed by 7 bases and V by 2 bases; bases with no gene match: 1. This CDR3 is CASSYTGDEAFF. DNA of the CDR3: TGTGCCAGCAGTTACACAGGGGATGAAGCTTTCTTT.

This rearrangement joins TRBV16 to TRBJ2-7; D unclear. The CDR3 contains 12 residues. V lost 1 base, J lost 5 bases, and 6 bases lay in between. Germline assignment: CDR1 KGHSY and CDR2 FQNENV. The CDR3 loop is CASSQYRDEQYF. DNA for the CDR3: TGTGCCAGCAGCCAATATCGGGACGAGCAGTACTTC.